These T cell receptor beta chains were read from a single sample in a study of shared clonotypes between healthy human individuals. Produced via immunoSEQ multiplex PCR; TCRdb's table is partial and in-frame only. The table lists about 2 million clones, roughly 95% of them singletons, with roughly 1% in the top ten. Material: naive CD8+ T cells sorted from blood. The source is a man aged 18-30 years in good health. The CDR3 runs from the conserved cysteine through the conserved F or W. D genes are given only for firm matches. The listing skips clone size in some rows; elsewhere it reads once, few, many or a size class.

j_gene: TRBJ2-1
d_gene: TRBD2
abundance: once
v_gene: TRBV7-6
CDR3aa: CASSQGAAGGNEQFF
CDR3nt: TGTGCCAGCAGCCAAGGCGCGGCGGGAGGGAATGAGCAGTTCTTC

j_gene: TRBJ2-5
d_gene: TRBD1
abundance: NA
v_gene: TRBV5-1
CDR3aa: CASSPKTGPGETQYF
CDR3nt: TGCGCCAGCAGCCCGAAGACAGGGCCGGGTGAGACCCAGTACTTC

j_gene: TRBJ2-7
d_gene: TRBD2
abundance: NA
v_gene: TRBV4-2
CDR3aa: CASSQVGEGAYEQYF
CDR3nt: TGTGCCAGCAGCCAAGTTGGGGAGGGAGCATACGAGCAGTACTTC

j_gene: TRBJ1-2
d_gene: TRBD1
abundance: NA
v_gene: TRBV27
CDR3aa: CASSLAGGGYGYTF
CDR3nt: TGTGCCAGCAGTTTAGCAGGGGGAGGCTATGGCTACACCTTC

j_gene: TRBJ1-4
d_gene: NA
abundance: NA
v_gene: TRBV6-5
CDR3aa: CASSGAATNEKLFF
CDR3nt: TGTGCCAGCAGTGGAGCTGCAACTAATGAAAAACTGTTTTTT

j_gene: TRBJ2-7
d_gene: NA
abundance: NA
v_gene: TRBV7-6
CDR3aa: CASSLTFLDEQYF
CDR3nt: TGTGCCAGCAGCTTAACCTTTTTAGACGAGCAGTACTTC

j_gene: TRBJ2-1
d_gene: NA
abundance: NA
v_gene: TRBV7-6
CDR3aa: CASSFPSSGLGNEQFF
CDR3nt: TGTGCCAGCAGCTTCCCCTCATCAGGGCTGGGGAATGAGCAGTTCTTC

j_gene: TRBJ2-7
d_gene: TRBD1
abundance: NA
v_gene: TRBV5-4
CDR3aa: CASSPGTAYEQYF
CDR3nt: TGTGCCAGCAGCCCAGGGACAGCTTACGAGCAGTACTTC

j_gene: TRBJ2-7
d_gene: NA
abundance: NA
v_gene: TRBV6-5
CDR3aa: CASSYSGALDEQYF
CDR3nt: TGTGCCAGCAGTTACTCGGGGGCGCTCGACGAGCAGTACTTC

j_gene: TRBJ2-2
d_gene: NA
abundance: NA
v_gene: TRBV9
CDR3aa: CASSVAGVNTGELFF
CDR3nt: TGTGCCAGCAGCGTGGCAGGGGTGAACACCGGGGAGCTGTTTTTT

j_gene: TRBJ2-7
d_gene: NA
abundance: NA
v_gene: TRBV5-1
CDR3aa: CASRETGSYEQYF
CDR3nt: TGCGCCAGCAGAGAGACGGGTTCCTACGAGCAGTACTTC

j_gene: TRBJ2-7
d_gene: NA
abundance: NA
v_gene: TRBV14
CDR3aa: CASSHGPRLNEQYF
CDR3nt: TGTGCCAGCAGTCATGGACCGCGTTTAAACGAGCAGTACTTC

j_gene: TRBJ2-6
d_gene: NA
abundance: NA
v_gene: TRBV9
CDR3aa: CASSVERDPRSGANVLTF
CDR3nt: TGTGCCAGCAGCGTAGAAAGGGACCCGCGCTCTGGGGCCAACGTCCTGACTTTC

j_gene: TRBJ2-7
d_gene: NA
abundance: NA
v_gene: TRBV30
CDR3aa: CAWSVGTYEQYF
CDR3nt: TGTGCCTGGAGTGTAGGTACCTACGAGCAGTACTTC

j_gene: TRBJ1-2
d_gene: NA
abundance: NA
v_gene: TRBV5-1
CDR3aa: CASSLEADPYGYTF
CDR3nt: TGCGCCAGCAGCTTGGAGGCGGATCCTTATGGCTACACCTTC

j_gene: TRBJ2-1
d_gene: NA
abundance: NA
v_gene: TRBV7-6
CDR3aa: CASSWTVDSYNEQFF
CDR3nt: TGTGCCAGCAGCTGGACAGTCGACTCCTACAATGAGCAGTTCTTC

j_gene: TRBJ2-7
d_gene: TRBD2
abundance: NA
v_gene: TRBV9
CDR3aa: CASSPPGGGIQQYF
CDR3nt: TGTGCCAGCAGCCCCCCTGGCGGGGGGATACAGCAGTACTTC

j_gene: TRBJ1-1
d_gene: NA
abundance: once
v_gene: TRBV27
CDR3aa: CASSLTGMGEAFF
CDR3nt: TGTGCCAGCAGTTTAACAGGGATGGGTGAAGCTTTCTTT

j_gene: TRBJ1-2
d_gene: NA
abundance: NA
v_gene: TRBV7-9
CDR3aa: CAAGQGSNYGYTF
CDR3nt: TGTGCAGCTGGCCAGGGGTCTAACTATGGCTACACCTTC

j_gene: TRBJ2-3
d_gene: TRBD1
abundance: NA
v_gene: TRBV29-1
CDR3aa: CSGDSSSTDTQYF
CDR3nt: TGCAGCGGGGACAGCTCTAGCACAGATACGCAGTATTTT

j_gene: TRBJ2-7
d_gene: NA
abundance: few
v_gene: TRBV13
CDR3aa: CASSSSSYEQYF
CDR3nt: TGTGCCAGCAGCTCCAGCTCCTACGAGCAGTACTTC

j_gene: TRBJ1-1
d_gene: TRBD1
abundance: NA
v_gene: TRBV7-3
CDR3aa: CASSPRLGGEAFF
CDR3nt: TGTGCCAGCAGCCCACGGTTAGGGGGCGAAGCTTTCTTT

j_gene: TRBJ2-3
d_gene: NA
abundance: NA
v_gene: TRBV4-3
CDR3aa: CASSQDVETAPDTQYF
CDR3nt: TGCGCCAGCAGCCAAGATGTGGAGACAGCCCCAGATACGCAGTATTTT

j_gene: TRBJ2-7
d_gene: TRBD1
abundance: NA
v_gene: TRBV7-8
CDR3aa: CASSPDRVLYEQYF
CDR3nt: TGTGCCAGCAGCCCCGACAGGGTTCTCTACGAGCAGTACTTC

j_gene: TRBJ2-5
d_gene: TRBD1
abundance: NA
v_gene: TRBV15
CDR3aa: CATSSHTGAETQYF
CDR3nt: TGTGCCACCAGCAGCCACACAGGGGCAGAGACCCAGTACTTC

j_gene: TRBJ2-7
d_gene: TRBD2
abundance: NA
v_gene: TRBV4-3
CDR3aa: CASSLGLAGAEVYEQYF
CDR3nt: TGCGCCAGCAGCCTGGGACTAGCGGGAGCGGAGGTCTACGAGCAGTACTTC

j_gene: TRBJ2-7
d_gene: NA
abundance: once
v_gene: TRBV30
CDR3aa: CAWRQPLRSYEQYF
CDR3nt: TGTGCCTGGAGACAGCCCCTAAGGAGTTACGAGCAGTACTTC

j_gene: TRBJ2-1
d_gene: TRBD1
abundance: NA
v_gene: TRBV7-9
CDR3aa: CASSFSPGQELNEQFF
CDR3nt: TGTGCCAGCAGCTTTTCCCCAGGACAGGAGCTCAATGAGCAGTTCTTC

j_gene: TRBJ1-1
d_gene: NA
abundance: NA
v_gene: TRBV6-1
CDR3aa: CASSEAMGLNTEAFF
CDR3nt: TGTGCCAGCAGTGAAGCTATGGGGCTGAACACTGAAGCTTTCTTT

j_gene: TRBJ2-6
d_gene: TRBD1
abundance: once
v_gene: TRBV13
CDR3aa: CASSYSTGAGANVLTF
CDR3nt: TGTGCCAGCAGCTACTCCACAGGGGCTGGGGCCAACGTCCTGACTTTC

j_gene: TRBJ1-3
d_gene: NA
abundance: NA
v_gene: TRBV9
CDR3aa: CASSVGGDGNTIYF
CDR3nt: TGTGCCAGCAGCGTAGGAGGGGATGGAAACACCATATATTTT

j_gene: TRBJ2-7
d_gene: TRBD1
abundance: NA
v_gene: TRBV4-3
CDR3aa: CASSQDVTGRSYEQYF
CDR3nt: TGCGCCAGCAGCCAAGATGTGACAGGGCGTTCCTACGAGCAGTACTTC

j_gene: TRBJ1-6
d_gene: NA
abundance: NA
v_gene: TRBV28
CDR3aa: CASRDDYNSPLHF
CDR3nt: TGTGCCAGCCGGGATGACTATAATTCACCCCTCCACTTT

j_gene: TRBJ1-6
d_gene: NA
abundance: NA
v_gene: TRBV27
CDR3aa: CASSLFRTYNSPLHF
CDR3nt: TGTGCCAGCAGTTTATTCCGTACCTATAATTCACCCCTCCACTTT

j_gene: TRBJ2-3
d_gene: TRBD1
abundance: NA
v_gene: TRBV5-1
CDR3aa: CASSIAGTEGPDTQYF
CDR3nt: TGCGCCAGCAGCATTGCCGGGACAGAAGGCCCAGATACGCAGTATTTT

j_gene: TRBJ2-7
d_gene: TRBD1
abundance: NA
v_gene: TRBV9
CDR3aa: CASSVGGQGTAYEQYF
CDR3nt: TGTGCCAGCAGCGTAGGGGGACAGGGGACCGCCTACGAGCAGTACTTC

j_gene: TRBJ2-5
d_gene: NA
abundance: NA
v_gene: TRBV5-1
CDR3aa: CASSRAGTETQYF
CDR3nt: TGCGCCAGCAGCCGGGCTGGGACGGAGACCCAGTACTTC

j_gene: TRBJ2-7
d_gene: TRBD2
abundance: NA
v_gene: TRBV6-5
CDR3aa: CASSFSTSGLYEQYF
CDR3nt: TGTGCCAGCAGTTTCTCTACTAGCGGGCTCTACGAGCAGTACTTC

j_gene: TRBJ2-7
d_gene: NA
abundance: NA
v_gene: TRBV6-1
CDR3aa: CASSESGSSYEQYF
CDR3nt: TGTGCCAGCAGTGAAAGTGGGAGCTCCTACGAGCAGTACTTC

j_gene: TRBJ1-1
d_gene: NA
abundance: NA
v_gene: TRBV13
CDR3aa: CASSLEQGRAEAFF
CDR3nt: TGTGCCAGCAGCTTAGAACAGGGAAGGGCTGAAGCTTTCTTT

j_gene: TRBJ2-7
d_gene: TRBD1
abundance: NA
v_gene: TRBV5-4
CDR3aa: CASSPKGASYEQYF
CDR3nt: TGTGCCAGCAGCCCTAAGGGGGCATCCTACGAGCAGTACTTC